One sample yielded the 21 T cell receptor beta chains listed below, sequenced in a study of T cell responses to AZD1222 COVID-19 vaccine. Data came from immunoSEQ multiplex PCR; TCRdb stores just in-frame clones and leaves some out. The profile covers approximately 150,000 clones, with roughly nine tenths appearing a single time and roughly 3.8% taken by the ten largest. The sequencing used peripheral blood, collected 28 days after the second AZD1222 dose. The source is an adult who received the AZD1222 COVID-19 vaccine.

The chain recombines TRBV6-6 with TRBJ1-5; D gene ambiguous. V was clipped by 0 bases and J by 5 bases, with 8 bases between them. CDR1 and CDR2 from the germline V gene are MNHNY and SVGAGI (reference sequence). This CDR3 comprises 14 residues. CDR3 sequence reads: CASSYSIPDQPQHF. The CDR3 nucleotides are TGTGCCAGCAGTTACTCGATCCCGGATCAGCCCCAGCATTTT.

The rearrangement links TRBV18 to TRBJ2-1; D is undetermined. V was pared by 3 bases and J by 8 bases, with 8 bases between. The CDR3 extends over 12 amino acids. The germline V gene has CDR1 KGHSH and CDR2 LQKENI. The DNA of the CDR3 is TGTGCCAGCTCACCCCTCGCGGATGAGCAGTTCTTC. Translating gives CASSPLADEQFF.

Concerning this clone: This sample also contains other DNA sequences that code for the same CDR3. V usage is TRBV19 and J usage is TRBJ1-1; D not certain. Between the trimmed V and J ends, which lost 9 bases and 2 bases, there was a span of 25 bases. The CDR3 extends over 17 amino acids. Germline CDR1 reads LNHDA; CDR2 reads SQIVND (reference sequence). This CDR3 is CASPRKEPTLVNTEAFF. DNA of the CDR3: TGTGCCAGCCCTCGGAAGGAGCCTACCTTGGTCAACACTGAAGCTTTCTTT.

V and J are TRBV4-2 and TRBJ1-4, with D unresolved. V lost 0 bases, J lost 8 bases, and 7 bases lay in between. The CDR3 is 13 residues long. Looked up from germline, CDR1 is LGHNA and CDR2 is YNFKEQ. CDR3 amino acids: CASSQEIREKLFF. CDR3 DNA sequence: TGTGCCAGCAGCCAAGAAATCAGGGAAAAACTGTTTTTT.

This chain joins TRBV5-1 and TRBJ1-2; TRBD1 matches 8 bases. This CDR3 region has 19 residues. Germline V gives CDR1 SGHRS, CDR2 YFSETQ. Unmatched junction bases numbered 15, after V lost 2 bases and J lost 0 bases. DNA of the CDR3: TGCGCCAGCAGCTTCAAAACCCGGGACAGGTTGGCTTCTAACTATGGCTACACCTTC. This translates into CASSFKTRDRLASNYGYTF. The full variable domain, with the rest looked up from reference TRBV5-1 and TRBJ1-2, is KAGVTQTPRYLIKTRGQQVTLSCSPISGHRSVSWYQQTPGQGLQFLFEYFSETQRNKGNFPGRFSGRQFSNSRSEMNVSTLELGDSALYLCASSFKTRDRLASNYGYTFGSGTRLTVV.

The table lists this clone with a count of one. This chain joins TRBV10-1 and TRBJ2-3; 7 bases align to TRBD2. The germline gives CDR1 WNHNN, CDR2 SYGVQD (reference sequence). The CDR3 runs to 15 residues. V dropped 2 bases and J dropped 4; count of bases not matched to a gene: 6. CDR3 bases: TGCGCCAGCAGTGAGCGGGCGGGAGAGGCAGATACGCAGTATTTT. Its protein product is CASSERAGEADTQYF.

The chain uses TRBV11-3 and TRBJ2-5; 9 bases line up with TRBD2. The CDR3 extends over 15 amino acids. Trimming cost V 1 base and J 4 bases; bases outside gene matches: 4. Germline CDR1 is SGHNT and CDR2 is YENEEA. The CDR3 protein is CASSLGGREGETQYF. For the CDR3, the DNA is TGTGCCAGCAGCTTAGGCGGGAGGGAGGGAGAGACCCAGTACTTC.

The chain has TRBV5-1 and TRBJ2-5; D unclear. Trimming shortened V by 2 bases and J by 1 base, and 9 bases separated the two germline ends. CDR1 and CDR2 (germline): SGHRS, YFSETQ. This CDR3 comprises 14 residues. CDR3 nucleotide sequence: TGCGCCAGCAGCTTTCTGACACCCCAAGAGACCCAGTACTTC. This translates into CASSFLTPQETQYF.

The J gene is TRBJ2-2, the V gene TRBV5-1; D might be TRBD1 (5 bases). The V gene's germline CDR1 is SGHRS and CDR2 YFSETQ. V lost 0 bases to trimming and J lost 1 base, with 10 bases between them. CDR3 size: 16 residues. Here the CDR3 DNA reads TGCGCCAGCAGCTTGGAGGGGTCAAAGAACACCGGGGAGCTGTTTTTT. Amino acid sequence: CASSLEGSKNTGELFF.

The J gene is TRBJ2-7, the V gene TRBV11-1, with 7 positions matching TRBD1. Unmatched junction bases numbered 8, after V lost 1 base and J lost 2 bases. The CDR3 has 16 residues. Per the germline V gene, CDR1 is SGHAT and CDR2 is FQDESV (reference sequence). CDR3 region: CASSLEVWTGTYEQYF. The CDR3 nucleotides are TGTGCCAGCAGCTTAGAGGTCTGGACAGGCACCTACGAGCAGTACTTC.

The chain employs TRBV7-3 and TRBJ2-3; 7 bases line up with TRBD2. CDR3 size: 15 residues. The V gene end was trimmed by 2 bases and the J gene end by 0 bases; junction bases not matched to a gene: 2. Germline loops: CDR1 SGHTA, CDR2 FQGTGA. The CDR3 is CASSLRRESTDTQYF. CDR3 nucleotides: TGTGCCAGCAGCTTACGGCGGGAGAGCACAGATACGCAGTATTTT.

The chain has TRBV27 and TRBJ1-4; 7 bases match TRBD1. CDR3 size: 14 residues. CDR1 and CDR2 from the germline V gene are MNHEY and SMNVEV (reference sequence). The V gene end was trimmed by 5 bases and the J gene end by 5 bases; junction bases not matched to a gene: 5. This chain's CDR3 is CASSTTGRNEKLFF. CDR3 DNA sequence: TGTGCCAGCAGTACGACAGGGAGGAATGAAAAACTGTTTTTT. Variable domain in full (rest from reference TRBV27 and TRBJ1-4): EAQVTQNPRYLITVTGKKLTVTCSQNMNHEYMSWYRQDPGLGLRQIYYSMNVEVTDKGDVPEGYKVSRKEKRNFPLILESPSPNQTSLYFCASSTTGRNEKLFFGSGTQLSVL.

J is TRBJ2-7 and V is TRBV11-2, with 8 bases fitting TRBD1. The ends lost 5 bases at V and 7 bases at J; junction bases unmatched: 7. The CDR3 is 13 amino acids. CDR1 and CDR2 (germline): SGHAT, FQNNGV. CDR3 in amino acids: CASSPTGAGEQYF. The CDR3 DNA follows: TGTGCCAGCAGCCCGACAGGGGCGGGTGAGCAGTACTTC.

This sequence joins TRBV13 and TRBJ2-6; 7 bases are shared with TRBD2. The J segment lost 2 bases and the V segment lost 5 bases, leaving 3 bases of the junction unmatched. CDR1 PRHDT and CDR2 FYEKMQ come from the germline V gene (reference sequence). The CDR3 is made up of 15 amino acids. CDR3 in amino acids: CASSPGGTGANVLTF. CDR3 nucleotide sequence: TGTGCCAGCAGCCCCGGGGGGACTGGGGCCAACGTCCTGACTTTC.

This clone was seen a single time. The chain joins TRBV18 to TRBJ2-5; D is ambiguous. CDR3 length equals 15 residues. The germline CDR1 and CDR2 sequences are KGHSH and LQKENI. The V end lost 6 bases, the J end lost 3 bases, and 17 bases lay between the germline ends. The CDR3 protein is CASSLGNSVKETQYF. The CDR3 nucleotides are TGTGCCAGCTCCTTGGGGAACTCGGTTAAAGAGACCCAGTACTTC. The variable domain in full, completed from reference TRBV18 and TRBJ2-5, reads NAGVMQNPRHLVRRRGQEARLRCSPMKGHSHVYWYRQLPEEGLKFMVYLQKENIIDESGMPKERFSAEFPKEGPSILRIQQVVRGDSAAYFCASSLGNSVKETQYFGPGTRLLVL.

The gene calls are TRBV23-1 and TRBJ1-2; 11 bases map to TRBD1. TRBV23-1 carries the ORF label, with uncertain function. The trim removed 8 bases at V and 4 bases at J, leaving 12 bases unmatched. The CDR3 loop spans 16 amino acids. The CDR3 region is CASGKKRGQGVYGYTF. CDR3 nucleotide sequence: TGCGCCAGCGGTAAAAAGAGGGGACAGGGGGTCTATGGCTACACCTTC.

This chain joins TRBV19 and TRBJ1-1, with D possibly matching TRBD1 (6 bases). V lost 4 bases to trimming and J lost 1 base, with 19 bases between them. The germline CDR1 and CDR2 sequences are LNHDA and SQIVND (reference sequence). The CDR3 extends over 17 amino acids. Here the CDR3 reads CASSTLPGGTPNTEAFF. Here the CDR3 DNA reads TGTGCCAGTAGTACTTTACCTGGAGGGACACCGAACACTGAAGCTTTCTTT. The whole variable domain, remainder taken from reference TRBV19 and TRBJ1-1, is DGGITQSPKYLFRKEGQNVTLSCEQNLNHDAMYWYRQDPGQGLRLIYYSQIVNDFQKGDIAEGYSVSREKKESFPLTVTSAQKNPTAFYLCASSTLPGGTPNTEAFFGQGTRLTVV.

This chain joins TRBV27 and TRBJ2-1, with TRBD2 matching over 9 bases. With V trimmed by 4 bases and J by 5 bases, 6 bases remained unmatched. Germline values: CDR1 MNHEY, CDR2 SMNVEV (reference sequence). The CDR3 has 15 residues. This chain's CDR3 is CASSSTSGPNNEQFF. As DNA, the CDR3 is TGTGCCAGCAGTTCCACTAGCGGGCCAAACAATGAGCAGTTCTTC.

The chain couples TRBV18 to TRBJ2-2; 9 positions agree with TRBD2. The V gene's germline CDR1 is KGHSH and CDR2 LQKENI. J lost 1 base, V lost 3 bases, and 0 bases had no gene match. The CDR3 runs to 15 residues. The CDR3 loop is CASSPSGGNTGELFF. The CDR3 DNA reads TGTGCCAGCTCACCTAGCGGGGGGAACACCGGGGAGCTGTTTTTT. Using reference TRBV18 and TRBJ2-2 for the parts outside the CDR3, the full variable domain is NAGVMQNPRHLVRRRGQEARLRCSPMKGHSHVYWYRQLPEEGLKFMVYLQKENIIDESGMPKERFSAEFPKEGPSILRIQQVVRGDSAAYFCASSPSGGNTGELFFGEGSRLTVL.

V gene TRBV19 combines with J gene TRBJ1-2; TRBD1 might be the D (5 bases). Trimming cost V 4 bases and J 3 bases, with 15 bases left between them. The germline V gene encodes CDR1 LNHDA and CDR2 SQIVND (reference sequence). The CDR3 consists of 15 residues. This chain's CDR3 is CASSTPWGDDYGYTF. Written as DNA, the CDR3 is TGTGCCAGTAGTACCCCCTGGGGGGATGACTATGGCTACACCTTC.

The chain joins TRBV28 to TRBJ1-1, with no clear D. Germline CDR1 reads MDHEN; CDR2 reads SYDVKM. Trimming removed 2 bases at V and 2 bases at J, with 9 bases between. This CDR3 comprises 14 residues. This CDR3 reads CASSLHPGNTEAFF. DNA for the CDR3: TGTGCCAGCAGTTTACACCCGGGCAACACTGAAGCTTTCTTT.